The subject of this entry is one T cell receptor beta chain. Its cognate antigen is unknown. The sample originates from a study of identical twins. The cDNA had a unique molecular identifier and a template-switch universal primer site. MiXCR was run by TCRdb on the 5' RACE reads, yielding one entry per CDR3 protein. The profile covers hundreds of thousands of distinct CDR3 sequences, with less than 10% appearing a single time and over 4.5% taken by the ten largest. V shed 3 bases and J shed 8 bases, with 7 bases lying between them. The CDR3 has 11 residues. The germline CDR1 and CDR2 sequences are SEHNR and FQNEAQ (reference sequence). Findings of the study overall: Excess sharing between twins was weaker in beta out-of-frame sequences.

This sequence was found in a woman younger than 30 in good health. Sequenced input: memory (CD45RO+) T cells sorted from blood. The chain is built from TRBV7-9 and TRBJ1-2; D call uncertain. The CDR3 here is CASSLVKGYTF. As DNA, the CDR3 is TGTGCCAGCAGCTTGGTGAAGGGCTACACCTTC.